This TCR beta chain was identified during a study of T cell clonotyping in hematopoietic cell transplantation. There are 15 residues in the CDR3. Germline lookup yields CDR1 MNHEY and CDR2 SMNVEV (reference sequence). Trimming cost V 3 bases and J 3 bases, with 12 bases left between them. Only in-frame clones appear in the TCRdb table, and some are missing; sequencing was by immunoSEQ multiplex PCR. The sample has roughly 11,000 clones, roughly 89% seen once. The chain has TRBV27 and TRBJ2-1; D could derive from TRBD1 or TRBD2 (5 bases each). This receptor was taken from a human donor who either received an allogeneic hematopoietic cell transplant for a myeloid malignancy or was a related donor (not recorded which). Some clones in this sample may be carry-over from other donors' samples. The source material was peripheral blood mononuclear cells. The CDR3, as DNA: TGTGCCAGCAGTTTGGCAGGGACCCTCTACAATGAGCAGTTCTTC. Translating gives CASSLAGTLYNEQFF.